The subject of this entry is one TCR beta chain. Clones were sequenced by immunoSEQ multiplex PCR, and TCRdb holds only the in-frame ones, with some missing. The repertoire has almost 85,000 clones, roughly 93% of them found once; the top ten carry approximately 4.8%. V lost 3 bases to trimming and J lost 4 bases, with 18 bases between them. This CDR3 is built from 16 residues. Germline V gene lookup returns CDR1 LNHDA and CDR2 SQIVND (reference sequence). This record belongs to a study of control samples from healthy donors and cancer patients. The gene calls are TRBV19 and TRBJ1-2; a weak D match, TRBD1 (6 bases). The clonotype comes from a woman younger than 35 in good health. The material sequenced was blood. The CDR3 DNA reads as TGTGCCAGTAGTATTTGGGGGCCTGGGTCTCTCTATGGCTACACCTTC. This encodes CASSIWGPGSLYGYTF.